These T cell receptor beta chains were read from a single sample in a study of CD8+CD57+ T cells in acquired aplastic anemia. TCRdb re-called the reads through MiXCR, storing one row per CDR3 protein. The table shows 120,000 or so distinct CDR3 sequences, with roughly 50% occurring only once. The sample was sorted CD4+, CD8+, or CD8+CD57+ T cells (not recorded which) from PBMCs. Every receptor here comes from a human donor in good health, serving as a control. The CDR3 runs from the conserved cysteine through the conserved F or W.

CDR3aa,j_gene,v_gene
CAIRSSGGGDNEQFF,TRBJ2-1,TRBV10-3
CASSFRVSELIGYTF,TRBJ1-2,TRBV5-6
CAISETLLTARTDTQYF,TRBJ2-3,TRBV10-3
CASSSQGRKNGYTF,TRBJ1-2,TRBV7-9
CATRHSGANVLTF,TRBJ2-6,TRBV24-1
CASSFNYGQNYGYTF,TRBJ1-2,TRBV27
CATSPRASGDDNEQFF,TRBJ2-1,TRBV15
CASSQRAGGQGPYEQYF,TRBJ2-7,TRBV7-2
CASSFGTGGETQYF,TRBJ2-5,TRBV5-4
CATSDDRVSSYEQYF,TRBJ2-7,TRBV24-1
CASSVADGSNYGYTF,TRBJ1-2,TRBV9
CASSLNSGDTVYF,TRBJ1-3,TRBV19
CASSLGGTRTDNTEAFF,TRBJ1-1,TRBV5-1
CASSLIRGEQYF,TRBJ2-7,TRBV7-2
CASSPTGPRVETQYF,TRBJ2-5,TRBV19